A selection of T cell receptor beta chains follows, all from one sample in a study of CD8 T cells in Susac syndrome. TCRdb re-called the immunoSEQ multiplex PCR reads with MiXCR, one entry per CDR3 protein. Here the sample spans 330,000 or so distinct CDR3 sequences, 75% to 90% being singletons. Sequenced material: CD8+ T cells from PBMCs. The origin of the receptors is a human donor with multiple sclerosis. CDR3s leave out the opening cysteine and the closing phenylalanine or tryptophan. The size entry is marked missing in some rows and otherwise reads once, few, many or a size class.

TRBV12-3/TRBV12-4	TRBJ1-2	once	ASSLWPRAYYGYT
TRBV19	TRBJ2-1	NA	ATASGTSYNEQF
TRBV12-3/TRBV12-4	TRBJ2-7	NA	ASSPPPWRGGTYEQY
TRBV19	TRBJ2-1	few	ASSQGTSGYNEQF
TRBV20-1	TRBJ2-7	NA	SARDQLALTYEQY
TRBV4-2	TRBJ2-7	few	ASSQATSGSIYEQY
TRBV19	TRBJ1-5	NA	ASSISGQPQH
TRBV10-3	TRBJ2-3	NA	AISDLQGIFIYTQY
TRBV20-1	TRBJ2-5	NA	SARGLAGGETQY
TRBV28	TRBJ2-5	NA	ASRTRTQETQY
TRBV5-1	TRBJ1-1	NA	ASSLVQHSEMAF
TRBV30	TRBJ2-7	NA	AWSLGAGVREQY
TRBV5-4	TRBJ1-2	NA	AFGGGGGYT
TRBV21-1	TRBJ1-6	NA	AGLQERILGSPLH
TRBV6-1	TRBJ2-5	NA	ASSDDTGLAGVGVEGTQY
TRBV9	TRBJ1-5	NA	ASSVGGRNQPQH
TRBV4-1	TRBJ2-1	NA	ASSQLTGVVGNEQF
TRBV4-2	TRBJ2-7	NA	ASSQETRSSYEQY
TRBV29-1	TRBJ2-1	NA	SGAPGSSYNEQF
TRBV7-2	TRBJ2-1	NA	ASSSNRVGRSSYNEQF
TRBV19	TRBJ2-7	NA	ASSIGSRSPNEQY
TRBV9	TRBJ2-3	NA	ASSSTGEDTQY